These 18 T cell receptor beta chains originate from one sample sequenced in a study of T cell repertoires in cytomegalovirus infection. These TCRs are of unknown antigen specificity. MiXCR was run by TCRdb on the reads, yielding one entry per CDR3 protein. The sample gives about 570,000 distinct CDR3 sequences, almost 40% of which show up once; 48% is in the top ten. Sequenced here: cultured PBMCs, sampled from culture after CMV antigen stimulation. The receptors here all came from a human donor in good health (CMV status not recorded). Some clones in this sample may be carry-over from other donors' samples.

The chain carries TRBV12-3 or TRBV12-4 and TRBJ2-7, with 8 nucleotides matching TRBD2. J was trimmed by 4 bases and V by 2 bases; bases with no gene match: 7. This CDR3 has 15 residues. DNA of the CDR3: TGTGCCAGCAGTTTATCATTACTAGCGGATTACGAGCAGTACTTC. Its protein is CASSLSLLADYEQYF.

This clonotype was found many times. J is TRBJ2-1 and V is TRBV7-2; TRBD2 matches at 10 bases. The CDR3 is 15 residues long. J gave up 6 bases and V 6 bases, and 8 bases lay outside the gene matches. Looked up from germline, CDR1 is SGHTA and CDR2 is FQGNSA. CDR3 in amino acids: CASRQTSGTFNEQFF. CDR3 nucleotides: TGTGCCAGCAGGCAAACTAGCGGGACTTTCAATGAGCAGTTCTTC. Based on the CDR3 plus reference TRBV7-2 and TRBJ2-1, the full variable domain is GAGVSQSPSNKVTEKGKDVELRCDPISGHTALYWYRQSLGQGLEFLIYFQGNSAPDKSGLPSDRFSAERTGGSVSTLTIQRTQQEDSAVYLCASRQTSGTFNEQFFGPGTRLTVL.

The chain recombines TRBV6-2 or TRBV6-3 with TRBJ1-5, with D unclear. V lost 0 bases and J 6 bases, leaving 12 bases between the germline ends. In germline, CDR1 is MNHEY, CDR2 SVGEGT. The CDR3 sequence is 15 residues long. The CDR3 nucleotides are TGTGCCAGCAGTTACTCGAGTCAGCGAGGTCAGCCCCAGCATTTT. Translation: CASSYSSQRGQPQHF.

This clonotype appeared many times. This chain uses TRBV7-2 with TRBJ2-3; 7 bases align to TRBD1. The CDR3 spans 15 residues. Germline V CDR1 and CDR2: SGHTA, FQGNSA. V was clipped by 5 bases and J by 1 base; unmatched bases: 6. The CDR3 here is CASSPQGFGTDTQYF. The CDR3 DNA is TGTGCCAGCAGCCCACAGGGGTTTGGCACAGATACGCAGTATTTT.

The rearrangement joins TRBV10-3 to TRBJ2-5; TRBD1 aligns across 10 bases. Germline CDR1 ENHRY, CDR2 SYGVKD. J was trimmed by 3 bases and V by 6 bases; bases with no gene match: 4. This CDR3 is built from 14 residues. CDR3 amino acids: CAISPGTGEETQYF. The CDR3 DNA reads TGTGCCATCAGCCCCGGGACAGGGGAAGAGACCCAGTACTTC.

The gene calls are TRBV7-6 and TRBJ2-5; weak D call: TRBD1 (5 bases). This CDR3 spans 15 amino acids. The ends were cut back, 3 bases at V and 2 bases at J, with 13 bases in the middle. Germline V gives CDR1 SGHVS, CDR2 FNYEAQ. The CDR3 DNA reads TGTGCCAGCAGCTTCCAGGGAAGGGGTCAAGAGACCCAGTACTTC. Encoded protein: CASSFQGRGQETQYF.

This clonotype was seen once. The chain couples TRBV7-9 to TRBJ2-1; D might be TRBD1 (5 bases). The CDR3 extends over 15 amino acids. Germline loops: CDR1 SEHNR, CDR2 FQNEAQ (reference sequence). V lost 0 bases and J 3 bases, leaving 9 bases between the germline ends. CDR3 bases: TGTGCCAGCAGCTTAGCGTGGGGCGTCTACAATGAGCAGTTCTTC. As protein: CASSLAWGVYNEQFF.

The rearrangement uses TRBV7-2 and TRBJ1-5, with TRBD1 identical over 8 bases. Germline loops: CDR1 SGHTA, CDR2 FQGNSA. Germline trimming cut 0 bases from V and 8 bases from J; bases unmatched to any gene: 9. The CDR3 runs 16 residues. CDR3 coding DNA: TGTGCCAGCAGCTTAGCGGGTCGACAGGGGCTGAAGCCCCAGCATTTT. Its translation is CASSLAGRQGLKPQHF. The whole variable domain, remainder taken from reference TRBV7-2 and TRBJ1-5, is GAGVSQSPSNKVTEKGKDVELRCDPISGHTALYWYRQSLGQGLEFLIYFQGNSAPDKSGLPSDRFSAERTGGSVSTLTIQRTQQEDSAVYLCASSLAGRQGLKPQHFGDGTRLSIL.

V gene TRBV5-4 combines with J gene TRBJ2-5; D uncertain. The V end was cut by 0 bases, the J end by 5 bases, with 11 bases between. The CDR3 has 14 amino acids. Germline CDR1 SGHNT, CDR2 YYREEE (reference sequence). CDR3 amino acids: CASSLANSWETQYF. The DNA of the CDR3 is TGTGCCAGCAGCTTGGCAAATTCATGGGAGACCCAGTACTTC.

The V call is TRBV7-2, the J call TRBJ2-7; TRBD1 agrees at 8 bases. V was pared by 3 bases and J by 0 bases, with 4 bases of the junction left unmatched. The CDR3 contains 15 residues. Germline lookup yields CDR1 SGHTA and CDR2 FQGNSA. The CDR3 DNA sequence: TGTGCCAGCAGCTTCTCGACAGGGGCCTCCTACGAGCAGTACTTC. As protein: CASSFSTGASYEQYF. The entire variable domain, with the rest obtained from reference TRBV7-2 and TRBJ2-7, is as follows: GAGVSQSPSNKVTEKGKDVELRCDPISGHTALYWYRQSLGQGLEFLIYFQGNSAPDKSGLPSDRFSAERTGGSVSTLTIQRTQQEDSAVYLCASSFSTGASYEQYFGPGTRLTVT.

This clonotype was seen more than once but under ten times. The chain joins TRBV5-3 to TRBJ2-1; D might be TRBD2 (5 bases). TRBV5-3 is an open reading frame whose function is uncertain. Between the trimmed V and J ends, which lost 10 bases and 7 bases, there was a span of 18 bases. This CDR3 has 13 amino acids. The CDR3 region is CAGCPRVGNEQFF. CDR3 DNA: TGTGCCGGATGTCCGAGGGTAGGGAATGAGCAGTTCTTC.

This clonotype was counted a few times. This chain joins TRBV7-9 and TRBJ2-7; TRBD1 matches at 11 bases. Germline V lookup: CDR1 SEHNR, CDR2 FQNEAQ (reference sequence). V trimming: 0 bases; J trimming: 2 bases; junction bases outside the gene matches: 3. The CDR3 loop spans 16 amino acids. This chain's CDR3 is CASSLAPGQGAYEQYF. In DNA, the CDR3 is TGTGCCAGCAGCTTAGCGCCGGGACAGGGGGCCTACGAGCAGTACTTC. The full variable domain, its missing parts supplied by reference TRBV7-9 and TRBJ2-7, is DTGVSQNPRHKITKRGQNVTFRCDPISEHNRLYWYRQTLGQGPEFLTYFQNEAQLEKSRLLSDRFSAERPKGSFSTLEIQRTEQGDSAMYLCASSLAPGQGAYEQYFGPGTRLTVT.

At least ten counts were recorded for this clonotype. CDR3 residues: CASSRGMNTEAFF. CDR3 nucleotide sequence: TGTGCCTCGAGCAGGGGAATGAACACTGAAGCTTTCTTT. The chain recombines TRBV12-3 or TRBV12-4 with TRBJ1-1, with D possibly being TRBD1 (6 bases). V lost 11 bases and J lost 0, with 13 bases in between. CDR3 length: 13 residues.

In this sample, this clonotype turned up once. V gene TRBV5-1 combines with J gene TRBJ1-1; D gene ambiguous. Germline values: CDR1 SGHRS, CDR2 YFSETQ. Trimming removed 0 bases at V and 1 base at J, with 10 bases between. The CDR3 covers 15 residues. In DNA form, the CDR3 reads TGCGCCAGCAGCTTGGTGCCGGGTGAGAACACTGAAGCTTTCTTT. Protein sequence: CASSLVPGENTEAFF.

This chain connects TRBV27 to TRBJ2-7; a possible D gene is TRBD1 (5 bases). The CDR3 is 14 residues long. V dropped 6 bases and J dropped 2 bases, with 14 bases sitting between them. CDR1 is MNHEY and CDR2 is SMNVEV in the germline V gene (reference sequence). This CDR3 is CASSRGHGPYEQYF. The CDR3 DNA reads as TGTGCCAGCAGCCGTGGACACGGGCCCTACGAGCAGTACTTC.

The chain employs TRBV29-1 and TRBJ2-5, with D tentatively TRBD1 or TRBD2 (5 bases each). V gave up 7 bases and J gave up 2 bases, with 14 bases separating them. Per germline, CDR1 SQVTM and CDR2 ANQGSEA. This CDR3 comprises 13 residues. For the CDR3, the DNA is TGCAGCGATGCGCGGGCAGGGCAAGAGACCCAGTACTTC. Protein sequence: CSDARAGQETQYF.

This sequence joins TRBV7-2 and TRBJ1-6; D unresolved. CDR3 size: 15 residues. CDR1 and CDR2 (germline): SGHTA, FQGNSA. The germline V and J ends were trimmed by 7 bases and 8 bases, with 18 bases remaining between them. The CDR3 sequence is CASTLSGTGYSPLHF. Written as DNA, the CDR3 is TGTGCCAGCACGTTGTCGGGTACTGGATATTCACCCCTCCACTTT.

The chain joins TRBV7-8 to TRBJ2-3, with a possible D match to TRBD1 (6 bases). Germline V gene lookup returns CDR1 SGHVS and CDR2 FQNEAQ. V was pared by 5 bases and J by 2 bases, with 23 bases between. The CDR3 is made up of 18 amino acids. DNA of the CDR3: TGTGCCAGCAGCATAGTGGGGACACCTTCTATCCCCACAGATACGCAGTATTTT. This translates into CASSIVGTPSIPTDTQYF.